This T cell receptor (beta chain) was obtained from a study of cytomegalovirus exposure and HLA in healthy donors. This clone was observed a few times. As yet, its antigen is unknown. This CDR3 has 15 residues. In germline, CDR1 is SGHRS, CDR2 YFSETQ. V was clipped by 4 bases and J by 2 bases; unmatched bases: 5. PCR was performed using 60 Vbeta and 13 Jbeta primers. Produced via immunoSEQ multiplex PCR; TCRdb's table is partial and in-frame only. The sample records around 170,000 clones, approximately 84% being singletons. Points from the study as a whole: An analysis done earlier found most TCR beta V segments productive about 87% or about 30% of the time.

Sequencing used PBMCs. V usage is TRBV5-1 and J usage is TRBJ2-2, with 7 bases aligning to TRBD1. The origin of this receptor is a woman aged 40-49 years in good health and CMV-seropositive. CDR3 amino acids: CASSVQGSNTGELFF. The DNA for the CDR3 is TGCGCCAGCAGCGTACAGGGGTCAAACACCGGGGAGCTGTTTTTT. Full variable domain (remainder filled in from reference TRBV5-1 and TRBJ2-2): KAGVTQTPRYLIKTRGQQVTLSCSPISGHRSVSWYQQTPGQGLQFLFEYFSETQRNKGNFPGRFSGRQFSNSRSEMNVSTLELGDSALYLCASSVQGSNTGELFFGEGSRLTVL.